This is a list of T cell receptor beta chains from one sample in a study of blood T cell repertoires in COVID-19. Sequencing used immunoSEQ multiplex PCR; TCRdb keeps in-frame clones, though not all of them. The data show some 370,000 clones, with 70% to 90% seen just once and 0.95% to 1.5% held by the top ten. The sample consisted of peripheral blood. The receptors come from a middle-aged man with acute or convalescent COVID-19. Both conserved end residues are part of each CDR3. The D gene is left open where the match is weak. The size entry is marked missing in some rows and otherwise reads once, few, many or a size class.

d_gene	j_gene	v_gene	abundance	CDR3aa	CDR3nt
TRBD1	TRBJ1-1	TRBV27	-	CASSLGLGQGHTEAFF	TGTGCCAGCAGTTTAGGCTTGGGACAGGGTCACACTGAAGCTTTCTTT
-	TRBJ1-2	TRBV29-1	once	CSVDATASYGYTF	TGCAGCGTTGATGCGACAGCGTCCTATGGCTACACCTTC
TRBD1	TRBJ1-2	TRBV6-5	-	CAIQGAGGYTF	TGTGCCATCCAGGGGGCGGGTGGCTACACCTTC
-	TRBJ2-2	TRBV28	-	CASVRGTNTGELFF	TGTGCCAGCGTACGGGGGACCAACACCGGGGAGCTGTTTTTT
-	TRBJ2-1	TRBV19	-	CASSIKGVVSYNEQFF	TGTGCCAGTAGTATCAAAGGGGTTGTCTCCTACAATGAGCAGTTCTTC
TRBD1	TRBJ1-2	TRBV5-6	once	CASSLADRVANYGYTF	TGTGCCAGCAGCTTGGCCGACAGGGTAGCTAACTATGGCTACACCTTC
-	TRBJ2-3	TRBV5-5	-	CASSLASRVVADTQYF	TGTGCCAGCAGCTTGGCGTCCAGGGTGGTAGCAGATACGCAGTATTTT
TRBD1	TRBJ1-4	TRBV10-3	-	CAISTGQGDEKLFF	TGTGCCATCAGTACGGGACAGGGGGACGAAAAACTGTTTTTT
-	TRBJ2-2	TRBV30	-	CAWSWGRPPVSGELFF	TGTGCCTGGAGTTGGGGGCGACCACCGGTTTCAGGGGAGCTGTTTTTT
-	TRBJ1-1	TRBV11-1	-	CASSPESTEAFF	TGTGCCAGCAGCCCAGAAAGCACTGAAGCTTTCTTT
TRBD1	TRBJ1-1	TRBV6-5	-	CASSYFTGGAEAFF	TGTGCCAGCAGTTACTTTACAGGGGGAGCTGAAGCTTTCTTT
TRBD1	TRBJ2-5	TRBV20-1	-	CSASNRDRAGTQYF	TGCAGTGCTAGTAATCGCGACAGGGCCGGGACCCAGTACTTC
-	TRBJ1-2	TRBV7-8	-	CASSVGGSQVYGYTF	TGTGCCAGCAGCGTAGGAGGCAGTCAAGTCTATGGCTACACCTTC
TRBD1	TRBJ1-5	TRBV6-6	-	CASSRRQGANNQPQHF	TGTGCCAGCAGCAGAAGACAGGGGGCCAACAATCAGCCCCAGCATTTT
TRBD1	TRBJ1-3	TRBV5-4	-	CASSLGPTGGFNTIYF	TGTGCCAGCAGCTTGGGTCCGACAGGGGGCTTTAACACCATATATTTT
TRBD1	TRBJ2-7	TRBV5-4	once	CASSWDRGNYEQYF	TGTGCCAGCAGCTGGGACAGGGGAAACTACGAGCAGTACTTC
-	TRBJ2-7	TRBV9	-	CASSVGAGTYEQYF	TGTGCCAGCAGCGTAGGGGCGGGGACCTACGAGCAGTACTTC
-	TRBJ2-1	TRBV9	-	CASNGGHSMNEQFF	TGTGCCAGCAATGGGGGACATTCAATGAATGAGCAGTTCTTC
TRBD1	TRBJ1-1	TRBV18	-	CASSSGQGNPFGTEAFF	TGTGCCAGCTCATCCGGACAGGGCAACCCTTTTGGCACTGAAGCTTTCTTT
-	TRBJ1-2	TRBV7-9	-	CASSLRSGIYTF	TGTGCCAGCAGCTTAAGGTCGGGAATCTACACCTTC